This T cell receptor beta chain was observed in a study of metastatic and nonmetastatic thyroid tumors. Whole-study context: Repertoire comparisons spanned blood and tumor or nodule tissue from malignant and benign thyroid patients.

Findings and caveats of the study: Reportedly, malignant thyroid tumors had significantly higher TCR beta diversity than benign nodules, in blood and tumor.

This clone has a count of ten or more. The antigen is undetermined. In the original processing: Between-group CDR3 differences, defined by clinicopathological status, yielded a distant-metastasis classifier for papillary thyroid cancer. TCRdb ran MiXCR on the PCR reads. The V and J calls were not made by the authors but by TCRdb's processing. The sample holds about 40,000 clones; over 9.5% are singletons and the top ten take under 30%. Per the germline V gene, CDR1 is DFQATT and CDR2 is SNEGSKA (reference sequence). The V end was cut by 3 bases, the J end by 0 bases, with 5 bases between. This CDR3 is built from 12 residues. There were no patients who had received any treatment before thyroid surgery.

The material sequenced was blood. The receptor was isolated from a female donor with papillary thyroid cancer or a benign thyroid nodule (not recorded which). Some clones in this sample may be carry-over from other donors' samples. The rearrangement links TRBV20-1 to TRBJ1-2; the D is unclear. The CDR3 is CSASGANYGYTF. DNA of the CDR3: TGCAGTGCTAGCGGGGCTAACTATGGCTACACCTTC.